One sample yielded the 18 T cell receptor beta chains listed below, sequenced in a study (dated by TCRdb to between 2014 and 2017). Libraries came from 5' RACE. The data were produced on an Illumina MiSeq. The public sequencing data were trimmed at Q25 with fastp and processed into clonotypes with MiXCR by TCRdb, which kept only in-frame beta chains. Rows with a matching CDR3 protein are joined into one entry that keeps the most common DNA and genes. The sample records 8,500 to 9,000 distinct CDR3 sequences, 27% of which are singletons. The ten largest clones add up to around 4.9% of the sample. The sequenced sample was naive CD4+ T cells sorted from a lymph node. Sample cell subset or site, as interpreted from the label and publication: naive CD4+ T cells, CD4+CD45RA+CD25-. The receptors originated from a female donor with breast cancer.

The chain recombines TRBV19 with TRBJ2-6, with D perhaps matching TRBD2 (5 bases). V was shortened by 7 bases and J by 3 bases, with 7 bases between the two germline ends. Germline lookup yields CDR1 LNHDA and CDR2 SQIVND (reference sequence). The CDR3 has 13 amino acids. CDR3 in amino acids: CASKRDGANVLTF. The CDR3 DNA reads TGTGCCAGTAAGAGGGATGGGGCCAACGTCCTGACTTTC.

As regards this clonotype: At one of its ends the junction is not consistent with the germline gene, which may arise from a read error. The CDR3 loop is CSANRAGVYKQYF. In nucleotides, the CDR3 is TGCAGTGCTAATCGGGCGGGAGTCTACAAGCAGTACTTC. This chain joins TRBV20-1 and TRBJ2-7; the match to TRBD2 covers 7 bases. The germline V gene has CDR1 DFQATT and CDR2 SNEGSKA (reference sequence). The CDR3 contains 13 residues.

This clonotype was found many times. The chain joins TRBV7-2 to TRBJ2-1, with D unresolved. The V end was cut by 0 bases, the J end by 7 bases, with 7 bases between. The CDR3 runs to 13 residues. CDR1 is SGHTA and CDR2 is FQGNSA in the germline V gene. This CDR3 reads CASSLAVGNEQFF. Written as DNA, the CDR3 is TGTGCCAGCAGCTTAGCGGTGGGGAATGAGCAGTTCTTC. Using reference TRBV7-2 and TRBJ2-1 for the parts outside the CDR3, the full variable domain is GAGVSQSPSNKVTEKGKDVELRCDPISGHTALYWYRQSLGQGLEFLIYFQGNSAPDKSGLPSDRFSAERTGGSVSTLTIQRTQQEDSAVYLCASSLAVGNEQFFGPGTRLTVL.

Comment on this clonotype: A much larger clone lies one base from this, so it may be a read error. This CDR3 reads CASSLALGNEQFF. CDR3 sequence (DNA): TGTGCCAGCAGCTTAGCGTTGGGGAATGAGCAGTTCTTC. The rearrangement joins TRBV7-2 to TRBJ2-1; D gene uncertain. V gave up 0 bases and J gave up 7 bases, with 7 bases separating them. Germline assignment: CDR1 SGHTA and CDR2 FQGNSA. CDR3 length equals 13 residues.

This clonotype ranks as medium-sized (0.01 to 0.1%). The rearrangement links TRBV12-3 or TRBV12-4 to TRBJ2-1; 9 bases map to TRBD1. V shed 7 bases, J shed 0 bases, and the junction held 4 bases outside the gene matches. This CDR3 comprises 15 residues. The CDR3 loop reads CASKMTGGSYNEQFF. CDR3 sequence (DNA): TGTGCCAGCAAAATGACAGGGGGCTCCTACAATGAGCAGTTCTTC.

This clonotype was recorded many times. This chain links TRBV6-2 or TRBV6-3 with TRBJ2-3; D is undetermined. The V gene's germline CDR1 is MNHEY and CDR2 SVGEGT. This CDR3 comprises 13 residues. The ends were cut back, 5 bases at V and 2 bases at J, with 8 bases in the middle. The DNA for the CDR3 is TGTGCCAGCAGTCGCCGACCCACAGATACGCAGTATTTT. Its translation is CASSRRPTDTQYF.

To note about this clonotype: The junction does not match germline at one end; this may be a read error. The chain couples TRBV5-1 to TRBJ2-3; D remains unclear. Germline loops: CDR1 SGHRS, CDR2 YFSETQ. The CDR3 totals 14 residues. The CDR3 DNA sequence: TGCGTCAGCAGCTTGGACCCGGAGACAGATACGCAGTATTTT. Its translation is CVSSLDPETDTQYF.

This clonotype was found many times. The chain uses TRBV20-1 and TRBJ1-5; D is unresolved. CDR1 DFQATT and CDR2 SNEGSKA come from the germline V gene (reference sequence). CDR3 length: 13 amino acids. V was clipped by 5 bases and J by 0 bases, with 8 bases between them. The CDR3 DNA sequence: TGCAGTGCTTTCGGGGATAGCAATCAGCCCCAGCATTTT. It is translated as CSAFGDSNQPQHF.

The rearrangement joins TRBV12-3 or TRBV12-4 to TRBJ2-1; 13 bases match TRBD2. The CDR3 loop spans 15 amino acids. Trimming took 6 bases from V and 10 from J; bases not matched to a gene: 9. DNA of the CDR3: TGTGCCAGCAGCCCTACTAGCGGGAGGGGAGGGGAGCAGTTCTTC. Its translation: CASSPTSGRGGEQFF.

This clonotype is medium-sized (0.01 to 0.1%) within its sample. V is TRBV9 and J is TRBJ2-7; TRBD2 might be the D (6 bases). The V gene lost 0 bases and the J gene lost 4 bases, with 14 bases spanning the gap. The CDR3 has 15 amino acids. CDR1 is SGDLS and CDR2 is YYNGEE in the germline V gene. The CDR3 is CASSVGTGSWYEQYF. CDR3 nucleotide sequence: TGTGCCAGCAGCGTAGGTACCGGGAGTTGGTACGAGCAGTACTTC.

This clonotype showed up many times. This sequence joins TRBV5-1 and TRBJ1-1; 7 bases are a match to TRBD1. V lost 0 bases, J lost 5 bases, and 7 bases stayed unmatched. Per germline, CDR1 SGHRS and CDR2 YFSETQ. This CDR3 comprises 15 residues. The CDR3 here is CASSLGSGGVTEAFF. As DNA, the CDR3 is TGCGCCAGCAGCTTGGGGTCAGGGGGAGTGACTGAAGCTTTCTTT.

The V call is TRBV5-4, the J call TRBJ2-1; no firm D call. V was shortened by 0 bases and J by 8 bases, with 3 bases between the two germline ends. The germline gives CDR1 SGHNT, CDR2 YYREEE (reference sequence). The CDR3 is 11 amino acids. The CDR3 sequence is CASSLGHEQFF. The CDR3 nucleotides read TGTGCCAGCAGCTTGGGGCATGAGCAGTTCTTC.

In the case of this clonotype: Germline and junction disagree at one end, which may indicate a read error. The chain joins TRBV4-3 to TRBJ1-1; 7 bases line up with TRBD1. CDR1 is LGHNA, CDR2 YSLEER, per germline. The CDR3 runs 15 residues. CDR3 residues: CASGQGTERSTEAFF. CDR3 DNA sequence: TGCGCCAGCGGCCAAGGGACAGAGAGGTCGACTGAAGCCTTCTTT.

Notes on this clonotype: The missing conserved phenylalanine or tryptophan at the end of this CDR3 makes a read error likely. The chain joins TRBV10-3 to TRBJ2-1; D is possibly TRBD1 (5 bases). The CDR3 has 14 amino acids. V was clipped by 2 bases and J by 8 bases, with 13 bases between them. The germline V gene has CDR1 ENHRY and CDR2 SYGVKD. The CDR3 nucleotides are TGTGCCATCAGTGAGAAGGCAGGGTTCGATGAGCAGTTCTCC. Amino acids: CAISEKAGFDEQFS.

This clonotype was seen at least ten times. The chain joins TRBV5-1 to TRBJ1-2; 7 bases are shared with TRBD1. The V gene end was trimmed by 3 bases and the J gene end by 7 bases; junction bases not matched to a gene: 6. CDR1 SGHRS and CDR2 YFSETQ come from the germline V gene. This CDR3 spans 13 amino acids. The CDR3 region is CASSYGQELGYTF. The CDR3 coding sequence is TGCGCCAGCAGCTATGGACAGGAACTTGGCTACACCTTC.

The table lists this clonotype with a few counts. One junction end does not reproduce the germline sequence, and a read error may be involved. The chain couples TRBV20-1 to TRBJ2-5; D perhaps matches TRBD2 (6 bases). Germline lookup yields CDR1 DFQATT and CDR2 SNEGSKA (reference sequence). The CDR3 extends over 15 amino acids. This chain's CDR3 is CSARLRGLHHETQYF. In DNA, the CDR3 is TGCAGTGCTAGATTGCGGGGACTTCACCACGAGACCCAGTACTTC.

The table lists this clonotype with many counts. The chain links TRBV25-1 to TRBJ1-1; D is perhaps TRBD1 (5 bases). The ends were cut back, 3 bases at V and 0 bases at J, with 5 bases in the middle. Germline V gives CDR1 MGHDK, CDR2 SYGVNS. The CDR3 runs 13 residues. The CDR3 spells CASSDRVNTEAFF. CDR3 in DNA: TGTGCCAGCAGTGACAGGGTGAACACTGAAGCTTTCTTT.

The CDR3 bases are TGTGCCAGCAGCTTACTAGTTAACACTGAAGCTTTCTTT. Protein product: CASSLLVNTEAFF. The chain couples TRBV7-9 to TRBJ1-1; D ambiguous. This CDR3 comprises 13 residues. Deletions cut 2 bases from V and 2 bases from J, with 6 bases between. Germline V gene lookup returns CDR1 SEHNR and CDR2 FQNEAQ (reference sequence).